The 16 T cell receptor beta chains reported below all come from one sample, sequenced in a study of cytomegalovirus exposure and HLA in healthy donors. PCR amplification relied on 60 Vbeta primers (plus 13 Jbeta primers). Clones were read by immunoSEQ multiplex PCR, and TCRdb kept only the in-frame ones, dropping some. This sample has some 160,000 clones, with approximately 80% found just once. Material for sequencing was PBMCs. The receptor source for this set is a woman between 18 and 29 years old in good health and CMV-seronegative.

The chain couples TRBV4-1 to TRBJ1-2; D might be TRBD1 (6 bases). Trimming took off 2 bases at V and 3 bases at J, with 13 bases between the two ends. The CDR3 covers 15 residues. CDR1 is MGHRA, CDR2 YSYEKL, per germline. This chain's CDR3 is CASSQFEGGDYGYTF. The CDR3 nucleotides read TGCGCCAGCAGCCAATTTGAGGGGGGGGACTATGGCTACACCTTC.

CDR3 sequence reads: CASSSQGYNSPLHF. The CDR3 nucleotides read TGCGCCAGCAGCTCACAGGGGTATAATTCACCCCTCCACTTT. V is TRBV4-1 and J is TRBJ1-6, with 7 bases matching TRBD1. J was trimmed by 4 bases and V by 5 bases; bases with no gene match: 2. Germline CDR1 and CDR2: MGHRA and YSYEKL. This CDR3 comprises 14 residues.

This clone came up once. The chain has TRBV18 and TRBJ1-1; D gene unclear. CDR1 KGHSH and CDR2 LQKENI come from the germline V gene. The CDR3 contains 14 residues. V dropped 5 bases and J dropped 7 bases, with 17 bases sitting between them. The CDR3 DNA reads as TGTGCCAGCTCAGACGTAGGGTTACGGGATGAAGCTTTCTTT. The encoded protein is CASSDVGLRDEAFF.

This chain links TRBV25-1 with TRBJ1-1; D gene uncertain. With 8 bases removed from V and 0 bases from J, the gap between germline ends came to 4 bases. The V gene's germline CDR1 is MGHDK and CDR2 SYGVNS. The CDR3 has 11 residues. The CDR3 nucleotides read TGTGCCAGCCTAATGAACACTGAAGCTTTCTTT. Encoded protein: CASLMNTEAFF.

The chain uses TRBV7-2 and TRBJ1-1; 7 bases are shared with TRBD1. The V and J ends lost 5 bases and 0 bases, in that order; junction bases with no gene match: 6. The CDR3 runs to 15 residues. The germline V gene encodes CDR1 SGHTA and CDR2 FQGNSA. CDR3 loop: CASSERGQMNTEAFF. CDR3 coding DNA: TGTGCCAGCAGCGAAAGGGGACAGATGAACACTGAAGCTTTCTTT.

This sequence joins TRBV29-1 and TRBJ1-1; D is perhaps TRBD1 (6 bases). With 7 bases removed from V and 0 bases from J, the gap between germline ends came to 12 bases. The V gene's germline CDR1 is SQVTM and CDR2 ANQGSEA. The CDR3 is 13 amino acids. Here the CDR3 DNA reads TGCAGCGCAAGCGGACAGATGAACACTGAAGCTTTCTTT. Its protein is CSASGQMNTEAFF.

The chain employs TRBV6-6 and TRBJ2-2; 8 bases map to TRBD2. Germline CDR1 is MNHNY and CDR2 is SVGAGI (reference sequence). V dropped 6 bases and J dropped 5; count of bases not matched to a gene: 5. This CDR3 contains 14 residues. This CDR3 reads CASSLGGGTGELFF. The CDR3 DNA reads as TGTGCCAGCAGCCTCGGGGGGGGTACCGGGGAGCTGTTTTTT.

The chain's CDR3 is CASSPGLSSGNTIYF. CDR3 nucleotides: TGTGCCAGCTCACCCGGTCTTAGCTCTGGAAACACCATATATTTT. The genes are TRBV18 and TRBJ1-3; D ambiguous. Trimming removed 3 bases at V and 0 bases at J, with 9 bases between. The CDR3 totals 15 residues. Germline lookup yields CDR1 KGHSH and CDR2 LQKENI.

The genes are TRBV7-2 and TRBJ2-3; no clear D gene. The germline gives CDR1 SGHTA, CDR2 FQGNSA. This CDR3 contains 15 residues. V lost 0 bases, J lost 4 bases, and 11 bases lay in between. The chain's CDR3 is CASSLASSPADTQYF. CDR3 DNA: TGTGCCAGCAGCTTAGCTAGCTCTCCAGCAGATACGCAGTATTTT.

The chain joins TRBV5-6 to TRBJ1-5; the D is unclear. V lost 1 base to trimming and J lost 3 bases, with 8 bases between them. CDR3 length: 14 residues. Germline values: CDR1 SGHDT, CDR2 YYEEEE. The CDR3 nucleotides are TGTGCCAGCAGCTTGCAAACAGTCAATCAGCCCCAGCATTTT. Translating gives CASSLQTVNQPQHF.

V and J are TRBV30 and TRBJ1-1, with D unresolved. CDR3 length: 13 amino acids. V was clipped by 1 base and J by 4 bases, with 10 bases between them. CDR1 and CDR2 from the germline V gene are GTSNPN and SVGIG (reference sequence). CDR3 sequence reads: CAWSAGQSTEAFF. The DNA for the CDR3 is TGTGCCTGGAGTGCGGGTCAATCCACTGAAGCTTTCTTT. The full variable domain, in which reference TRBV30 and TRBJ1-1 provide the parts outside the CDR3, is SQTIHQWPATLVQPVGSPLSLECTVEGTSNPNLYWYRQAAGRGLQLLFYSVGIGQISSEVPQNLSASRPQDRQFILSSKKLLLSDSGFYLCAWSAGQSTEAFFGQGTRLTVV.

V gene TRBV5-1 combines with J gene TRBJ1-2, with D unclear. CDR3 length: 13 amino acids. V was shortened by 3 bases and J by 2 bases, with 8 bases between the two germline ends. The germline V gene has CDR1 SGHRS and CDR2 YFSETQ. The CDR3 loop is CASSSTVNYGYTF. The CDR3 DNA reads as TGCGCCAGCAGCTCTACAGTAAACTATGGCTACACCTTC.

The J gene is TRBJ2-7, the V gene TRBV4-1, with 10 nucleotides matching TRBD1. This CDR3 has 15 residues. V lost 1 base to trimming and J lost 2 bases; unmatched junction nucleotides: 2. CDR1 MGHRA and CDR2 YSYEKL come from the germline V gene. In nucleotides, the CDR3 is TGCGCCAGCAGCCAAGGGACAGGGGGAACCTACGAGCAGTACTTC. It specifies CASSQGTGGTYEQYF.

CDR3 loop: CASSVGTGQGVYEQYF. CDR3 nucleotide sequence: TGCGCCAGCAGCGTAGGTACGGGACAGGGGGTTTACGAGCAGTACTTC. V and J are TRBV5-1 and TRBJ2-7, with TRBD1 identical over 11 bases. This CDR3 contains 16 residues. Germline V gene sequence: CDR1 SGHRS, CDR2 YFSETQ. Germline trimming cut 4 bases from V and 4 bases from J; bases unmatched to any gene: 10. Full variable domain (missing parts from reference TRBV5-1 and TRBJ2-7): KAGVTQTPRYLIKTRGQQVTLSCSPISGHRSVSWYQQTPGQGLQFLFEYFSETQRNKGNFPGRFSGRQFSNSRSEMNVSTLELGDSALYLCASSVGTGQGVYEQYFGPGTRLTVT.

The chain employs TRBV7-9 and TRBJ2-7; D remains ambiguous. This CDR3 has 11 residues. V was cut by 5 bases and J by 2 bases, with 4 bases left in between. Germline CDR1 is SEHNR and CDR2 is FQNEAQ (reference sequence). The CDR3: CASSPAYEQYF. CDR3 DNA sequence: TGTGCCAGCAGCCCCGCCTACGAGCAGTACTTC. The whole variable domain, filled in from reference TRBV7-9 and TRBJ2-7, reads DTGVSQNPRHKITKRGQNVTFRCDPISEHNRLYWYRQTLGQGPEFLTYFQNEAQLEKSRLLSDRFSAERPKGSFSTLEIQRTEQGDSAMYLCASSPAYEQYFGPGTRLTVT.

The gene calls are TRBV7-2 and TRBJ2-1; 7 bases fit TRBD1. From germline, CDR1 is SGHTA and CDR2 FQGNSA. The CDR3 is 15 amino acids. V was clipped by 5 bases and J by 6 bases; unmatched bases: 10. Here the CDR3 DNA reads TGTGCCAGCAGCCCAGGGGGACCCTTCCCCAATGAGCAGTTCTTC. Protein: CASSPGGPFPNEQFF.